These T cell receptor beta chains were read from a single sample in a study of OX40 agonist ivuxolimab in advanced cancers. Here immunoSEQ multiplex PCR was the method, and the copy in TCRdb shows in-frame clones only, minus some. Here the sample spans roughly 15,000 clones, 70% being singletons. Sequenced here: CD4+ or CD8+ T cells sorted from blood, sampled in a trial of the OX40 agonist ivuxolimab. The receptors come from an adult with an advanced solid tumor such as melanoma, head and neck, liver or kidney cancer. CDR3s include the opening cysteine and the closing phenylalanine or tryptophan. Each record gives: CDR3 DNA, CDR3 protein, CDR3 length, J gene, V gene, D gene, clone size. D genes are given only for firm matches. Size values are once, few and many counts, or a class for expanded clones, and some rows have none.

TGTGCCAGTAGCCTCAGGGTCGCCGATGAAGCTTTCTTT CASSLRVADEAFF 13 TRBJ1-1 TRBV19 NA NA
TGTGCCAGCAGTTGGAGCGGGAGCTCCTACAATGAGCAGTTCTTC CASSWSGSSYNEQFF 15 TRBJ2-1 TRBV27 TRBD2 NA
TGTGCCAGCAGCTTGTGGGGGGAGAACACTGAAGCTTTCTTT CASSLWGENTEAFF 14 TRBJ1-1 TRBV5-6 NA NA
TGTGCCAGCAGCGTTTCACACCGCCGAGGGGCGCGGGGCACAGATACGCAGTATTTT CASSVSHRRGARGTDTQYF 19 TRBJ2-3 TRBV9 NA NA
TGTGCCAGCAGTGAAGGCCCCGGAGGCTACGAGCAGTACTTC CASSEGPGGYEQYF 14 TRBJ2-7 TRBV2 NA NA
TGCGCCAGCAGCTTGGGGGGTGAGGATACGCAGTATTTT CASSLGGEDTQYF 13 TRBJ2-3 TRBV5-1 NA NA
TGCGCCAGCAGCTTAGGACTAGCGGGACACAATGAGCAGTTCTTC CASSLGLAGHNEQFF 15 TRBJ2-1 TRBV5-1 TRBD2 NA
TGCGCCAGCAGTCCTGGGACTAGCGGGAGTGACTACGAGCAGTACTTC CASSPGTSGSDYEQYF 16 TRBJ2-7 TRBV5-1 TRBD2 NA
TGTGCCAGCAGCCCGGAGGGGCTATTGAACACCGGGGAGCTGTTTTTT CASSPEGLLNTGELFF 16 TRBJ2-2 TRBV5-4 NA once
TGTGCCAGCAGCCCTGGACTAGCGGGGTCCTACGAGCAGTACTTC CASSPGLAGSYEQYF 15 TRBJ2-7 TRBV7-9 TRBD2 medium-sized
TGCGCCAGCAGCTTCATAGAGAGGGGCACAGATACGCAGTATTTT CASSFIERGTDTQYF 15 TRBJ2-3 TRBV5-1 NA once
TGCGCCAGCAGCCAATGGACTGGCACAGATACGCAGTATTTT CASSQWTGTDTQYF 14 TRBJ2-3 TRBV4-1 NA once
TGTGCCAGCAGTTTACACGGAGCAGGGCTGTTTTTT CASSLHGAGLFF 12 TRBJ2-2 TRBV27 NA NA
TGTGCCAGTAGTATGGAGACTAGCGCTGTCTACAATGAGCAGTTCTTC CASSMETSAVYNEQFF 16 TRBJ2-1 TRBV19 TRBD2 NA
TGTGCCAGTAGTCCGCGGACTAGCGGGATGCGTAATGAGCAGTTCTTC CASSPRTSGMRNEQFF 16 TRBJ2-1 TRBV19 TRBD2 NA
TGTGCCAGCAGTTACTCTTTTACAGGGACTGAAGCTTTCTTT CASSYSFTGTEAFF 14 TRBJ1-1 TRBV6-5 NA NA
TGTGCCAGCAGCCCGGGGGGCACTGAAGCTTTCTTT CASSPGGTEAFF 12 TRBJ1-1 TRBV7-9 NA NA
TGTGCCAGCAGTTACGCCTCCAACAATGAGCAGTTCTTC CASSYASNNEQFF 13 TRBJ2-1 TRBV6-5 NA NA
TGCGCCAGCAGCCAAGAATCAGGGGAGGGTTCACCCCTCCACTTT CASSQESGEGSPLHF 15 TRBJ1-6 TRBV4-1 NA NA
TGTGCCAGCAGTCACCGGAGCACTGAAGCTTTCTTT CASSHRSTEAFF 12 TRBJ1-1 TRBV6-5 NA NA
TGTGCCAGCAGCCAAGGGCCAGGGCTATTAAACGGCTACACCTTC CASSQGPGLLNGYTF 15 TRBJ1-2 TRBV14 NA NA
TGTGCCAGCCTTCCATCACAGGGGGTCAATCAGCCCCAGCATTTT CASLPSQGVNQPQHF 15 TRBJ1-5 TRBV6-5 TRBD1 once
TGTGCCAGCAGCAAGACTAGCGGGGTGAACACCGGGGAGCTGTTTTTT CASSKTSGVNTGELFF 16 TRBJ2-2 TRBV7-9 TRBD2 once
TGTGCCAGCAGCGAGCAATACAGGGGGCGCGGGGAGACCCAGTACTTC CASSEQYRGRGETQYF 16 TRBJ2-5 TRBV7-6 TRBD1 NA
TGCGCCAGCAGCTTTTCTAGCGGCTCGAACACCGGGGAGCTGTTTTTT CASSFSSGSNTGELFF 16 TRBJ2-2 TRBV5-1 TRBD2 NA
TGTGCCAGCAGCTGGGGTACCTCCTACAATGAGCAGTTCTTC CASSWGTSYNEQFF 14 TRBJ2-1 TRBV5-4 NA NA
TGTGCCAGCAGCTCCGACAGGGGGCCGGATGGCTACACCTTC CASSSDRGPDGYTF 14 TRBJ1-2 TRBV9 TRBD1 NA
TGCGCCAGCAGCCTAACCGGGACAGGGTACGAGCAGTACTTC CASSLTGTGYEQYF 14 TRBJ2-7 TRBV4-1 TRBD1 few
TGTGCCAGCTCACCACCGGGACCGTCCTACGAGCAGTACTTC CASSPPGPSYEQYF 14 TRBJ2-7 TRBV18 NA NA